These 27 T cell receptor beta chains were all obtained from the same sample, sequenced in a study of lymphopenia after photon versus proton radiotherapy. The protocol was immunoSEQ multiplex PCR, while the TCRdb copy is restricted to in-frame clones and leaves out a portion. The table lists over 50,000 clones, around 85% of them singletons. The input for sequencing was peripheral blood, taken from a patient treated with photon-based radiotherapy. The receptor set was obtained from a man aged 40-49 years with gastric cancer.

This clone was found once. The J gene is TRBJ1-5, the V gene TRBV10-3; D is perhaps TRBD1 (5 bases). Trimming stripped 4 bases from V and 1 base from J, with 5 bases between. This CDR3 spans 13 amino acids. Germline lookup yields CDR1 ENHRY and CDR2 SYGVKD. CDR3 DNA: TGTGCCATCAGTGGGGGGAGCAATCAGCCCCAGCATTTT. It translates to CAISGGSNQPQHF.

The J gene is TRBJ2-3, the V gene TRBV12-5; D may be TRBD2 (5 bases). Trimming took 0 bases from V and 2 from J, leaving 15 bases between them. CDR3 length: 17 residues. The germline CDR1 and CDR2 sequences are LGHNT and FRNRAP. The DNA for the CDR3 is TGTGCTAGTGGTTTGGTGACGACTACGATACTCACAGATACGCAGTATTTT. Translated, it gives CASGLVTTTILTDTQYF.

The rearrangement links TRBV19 to TRBJ2-2; no firm D call. Looked up from germline, CDR1 is LNHDA and CDR2 is SQIVND (reference sequence). The germline V and J ends were trimmed by 3 bases and 4 bases, with 6 bases remaining between them. This CDR3 is 13 amino acids long. The CDR3 sequence is CASSMAVTGELFF. As DNA, the CDR3 is TGTGCCAGTAGTATGGCAGTCACCGGGGAGCTGTTTTTT.

The J gene is TRBJ1-2, the V gene TRBV4-3; D is possibly TRBD1 (5 bases). This CDR3 has 15 amino acids. Germline values: CDR1 LGHNA, CDR2 YSLEER. The V and J ends lost 0 bases and 12 bases respectively, with 20 bases between them. The CDR3 protein is CASSQEQQFLEGNTF. The CDR3 nucleotides are TGCGCCAGCAGCCAAGAGCAACAGTTCTTGGAGGGGAACACCTTC.

V gene TRBV4-3 combines with J gene TRBJ2-3, with a weak D call TRBD2 (5 bases). The CDR3 is 15 amino acids. V shed 0 bases and J shed 4 bases, with 11 bases lying between them. In germline, CDR1 is LGHNA, CDR2 YSLEER. This CDR3 reads CASSQDLSGADTQYF. The CDR3, as DNA: TGCGCCAGCAGCCAAGATCTGTCCGGGGCAGATACGCAGTATTTT.

This rearrangement joins TRBV7-2 to TRBJ2-3; TRBD2 is a possible D gene (5 bases). The CDR3 covers 15 residues. Trimming removed 2 bases from V and 4 bases from J, with 13 bases in between. Germline assignment: CDR1 SGHTA and CDR2 FQGNSA. The CDR3 spells CASSLSAGLADTQYF. CDR3 nucleotide sequence: TGTGCCAGCAGCTTATCGGCGGGCCTAGCAGATACGCAGTATTTT.

This chain links TRBV6-6 with TRBJ1-5, with 8 positions matching TRBD1. The J segment lost 3 bases and the V segment lost 8 bases, leaving 9 bases of the junction unmatched. The CDR3 extends over 15 amino acids. Germline lookup yields CDR1 MNHNY and CDR2 SVGAGI (reference sequence). CDR3 sequence (DNA): TGTGCCAGCCGCGCCGGACAGGGACCCAATCAGCCCCAGCATTTT. Its translation is CASRAGQGPNQPQHF.

The chain joins TRBV4-2 to TRBJ2-1; the D gene is possibly TRBD1 (6 bases). Trimming took off 5 bases at V and 7 bases at J, with 30 bases between the two ends. The CDR3 is 19 residues long. CDR1 and CDR2 (germline): LGHNA, YNFKEQ. CDR3 coding DNA: TGTGCCAGCAGCTCGTCAAGGGCCTCCGGGACGGGACAAGTGAATGAGCAGTTCTTC. This codes for CASSSSRASGTGQVNEQFF.

This clone is a singleton in its sample. The chain has TRBV4-2 and TRBJ2-6; the match to TRBD2 covers 15 bases. In germline, CDR1 is LGHNA, CDR2 YNFKEQ. Losses at the gene ends were 4 bases for V and 2 bases for J; bases not matched to a gene: 3. This CDR3 is 18 amino acids long. For the CDR3, the DNA is TGTGCCAGCAGCCCGGGACTAGCGGGGGGCCCTGGGGCCAACGTCCTGACTTTC. This codes for CASSPGLAGGPGANVLTF.

The J gene is TRBJ1-2, the V gene TRBV2, with D possibly being TRBD1 (5 bases). The CDR3 is 14 residues long. Germline CDR1 is SNHLY and CDR2 is FYNNEI. The ends were cut back, 6 bases at V and 3 bases at J, with 14 bases in the middle. In DNA form, the CDR3 reads TGTGCCAGCAGGAGGGGAAACTGGGACTATGGCTACACCTTC. Protein sequence: CASRRGNWDYGYTF. Based on the CDR3 plus reference TRBV2 and TRBJ1-2, the full variable domain is EPEVTQTPSHQVTQMGQEVILRCVPISNHLYFYWYRQILGQKVEFLVSFYNNEISEKSEIFDDQFSVERPDGSNFTLKIRSTKLEDSAMYFCASRRGNWDYGYTFGSGTRLTVV.

Of note for this clone: Distinct nucleotide sequences in the sample also encode this CDR3. The V and J genes are TRBV27 and TRBJ1-5; TRBD1 might be the D (5 bases). Trimming pared 1 base from V and 0 bases from J, leaving 7 bases between. The germline V gene has CDR1 MNHEY and CDR2 SMNVEV (reference sequence). CDR3 length: 15 amino acids. The DNA for the CDR3 is TGTGCCAGCAGTTTATGGGGCGTTAGCAATCAGCCCCAGCATTTT. This sequence encodes CASSLWGVSNQPQHF.

The chain recombines TRBV10-2 with TRBJ2-2; D ambiguous. The CDR3 extends over 13 amino acids. Trimming cost V 8 bases and J 3 bases, with 10 bases left between them. Germline CDR1 is WSHSY and CDR2 is SAAADI. In nucleotides, the CDR3 is TGCGCCAGCCATGGCCAAGACACCGGGGAGCTGTTTTTT. This translates into CASHGQDTGELFF.

The gene calls are TRBV4-2 and TRBJ1-1; 10 bases map to TRBD1. Germline CDR1 LGHNA, CDR2 YNFKEQ. The CDR3 is 18 amino acids. Germline trimming cut 0 bases from V and 1 base from J; bases unmatched to any gene: 8. The CDR3 loop is CASSQDPGQGMTNTEAFF. The CDR3 DNA follows: TGTGCCAGCAGCCAAGATCCGGGACAGGGGATGACGAACACTGAAGCTTTCTTT.

The chain has TRBV10-3 and TRBJ1-5; the D gene is possibly TRBD1 (6 bases). Trimming took 1 base from V and 6 from J, leaving 16 bases between them. Germline CDR1 is ENHRY and CDR2 is SYGVKD. The CDR3 contains 16 residues. The CDR3 here is CAISELDARGGQPQHF. For the CDR3, the DNA is TGTGCCATCAGTGAGTTAGACGCCAGGGGAGGTCAGCCCCAGCATTTT.

This chain links TRBV10-3 with TRBJ1-4; the D is unclear. This CDR3 spans 16 amino acids. Germline V gene sequence: CDR1 ENHRY, CDR2 SYGVKD. Between the trimmed V and J ends, which lost 1 base and 0 bases, there was a span of 9 bases. In DNA form, the CDR3 reads TGTGCCATCAGTGAGTACGGACGTCCAACTAATGAAAAACTGTTTTTT. Protein sequence: CAISEYGRPTNEKLFF.

V gene TRBV6-5 combines with J gene TRBJ1-1; D might be TRBD1 (5 bases). CDR1 and CDR2 (germline): MNHEY, SVGAGI. The CDR3 has 15 amino acids. V was shortened by 2 bases and J by 1 base, with 11 bases between the two germline ends. The CDR3 region is CASSYRGEENTEAFF. The DNA of the CDR3 is TGTGCCAGCAGTTACCGAGGGGAGGAGAACACTGAAGCTTTCTTT.

The rearrangement links TRBV7-2 to TRBJ2-1; D gene ambiguous. The V gene lost 1 base and the J gene lost 3 bases, with 10 bases spanning the gap. The CDR3 consists of 15 residues. Per germline, CDR1 SGHTA and CDR2 FQGNSA. CDR3 in DNA: TGTGCCAGCAGCTTAGGGAGTGACAACTACAATGAGCAGTTCTTC. It encodes CASSLGSDNYNEQFF. The entire variable domain, with the rest obtained from reference TRBV7-2 and TRBJ2-1, is as follows: GAGVSQSPSNKVTEKGKDVELRCDPISGHTALYWYRQSLGQGLEFLIYFQGNSAPDKSGLPSDRFSAERTGGSVSTLTIQRTQQEDSAVYLCASSLGSDNYNEQFFGPGTRLTVL.

The chain is built from TRBV5-1 and TRBJ2-6; 7 bases map to TRBD1. Losses at the gene ends were 4 bases for V and 0 bases for J; bases not matched to a gene: 7. CDR1 is SGHRS and CDR2 is YFSETQ in the germline V gene. The CDR3 loop spans 17 amino acids. CDR3 sequence: CASSPDRPGSGANVLTF. The CDR3 nucleotides read TGCGCCAGCAGCCCGGACAGGCCTGGCTCTGGGGCCAACGTCCTGACTTTC.

This chain connects TRBV7-3 to TRBJ1-6, with D perhaps TRBD1 (5 bases). The germline V gene has CDR1 SGHTA and CDR2 FQGTGA. CDR3 length: 15 residues. The germline V and J ends were trimmed by 2 bases and 11 bases, with 16 bases remaining between them. The CDR3 DNA reads TGTGCCAGCAGCTTAGGGGGGACGCTACGGACACCCCTCCACTTT. It yields the protein CASSLGGTLRTPLHF.

This rearrangement joins TRBV12-5 to TRBJ1-1, with D hard to call. Germline V gene sequence: CDR1 LGHNT, CDR2 FRNRAP. V lost 1 base and J lost 3, with 9 bases in between. The CDR3 runs 14 residues. CDR3 protein: CASGLAEWYTEAFF. CDR3 nucleotide sequence: TGTGCTAGTGGTTTGGCCGAATGGTACACTGAAGCTTTCTTT.

V and J are TRBV12-1 and TRBJ2-7; TRBD1 was called by the table and not checked on the DNA. TRBV12-1 is listed as a pseudogene. The CDR3 has 15 residues. The CDR3 here is CASRLGQCDSYEQYF. CDR3 coding DNA: TGTGCCAGCAGACTGGGACAGTGTGACTCCTACGAGCAGTACTTC.

This clone occurred once. This chain links TRBV9 with TRBJ1-4, with 8 nucleotides matching TRBD1. Germline V gene data show CDR1 as SGDLS and CDR2 as YYNGEE. The CDR3 has 17 amino acids. V dropped 4 bases and J dropped 0; count of bases not matched to a gene: 8. Here the CDR3 DNA reads TGTGCCAGCAGCTCTCGGACAGGGACCACAACTAATGAAAAACTGTTTTTT. Translated: CASSSRTGTTTNEKLFF.

This rearrangement joins TRBV11-3 to TRBJ2-2, with no clear D. The V and J ends lost 3 bases and 3 bases respectively, with 8 bases between them. CDR3 length: 14 residues. Germline CDR1 and CDR2: SGHNT and YENEEA. CDR3 in amino acids: CASSLYSDTGELFF. The CDR3 DNA reads TGTGCCAGCAGCTTGTATTCAGACACCGGGGAGCTGTTTTTT.

The V gene is TRBV12-5, the J gene TRBJ1-1, with D perhaps matching TRBD1 (6 bases). The V end lost 6 bases, the J end lost 1 base, and 15 bases lay between the germline ends. The CDR3 covers 15 residues. Per germline, CDR1 LGHNT and CDR2 FRNRAP. The CDR3 DNA reads TGTGCTAGTGGACAACCTACAGGGCCGAACACTGAAGCTTTCTTT. The encoded protein is CASGQPTGPNTEAFF.

The CDR3, as DNA: TGTGCCAGCAGGTTGGACAGCCTTAACACTGAAGCTTTCTTT. Its protein is CASRLDSLNTEAFF. J is TRBJ1-1 and V is TRBV6-5, with a weak D call TRBD1 (6 bases). Germline-derived CDR1 and CDR2 are MNHEY and SVGAGI. This CDR3 is built from 14 residues. V was clipped by 6 bases and J by 2 bases, with 13 bases between them.

V usage is TRBV6-1 and J usage is TRBJ1-2; 7 nucleotides align to TRBD1. The CDR3 totals 12 residues. Germline lookup yields CDR1 MNHNS and CDR2 SASEGT. V shed 9 bases and J 7 bases; nucleotides not matched to a gene: 8. The CDR3 reads CASDRAVGGYTF. For the CDR3, the DNA is TGTGCCAGTGACAGGGCAGTAGGTGGCTACACCTTC.

This clone was seen a single time. The V and J genes are TRBV6-5 and TRBJ1-1; D is ambiguous. Trimming took off 4 bases at V and 1 base at J, with 7 bases between the two ends. Looked up from germline, CDR1 is MNHEY and CDR2 is SVGAGI. The CDR3 spans 13 residues. CDR3 sequence: CASSLDKNTEAFF. CDR3 in DNA: TGTGCCAGCAGTTTAGATAAGAACACTGAAGCTTTCTTT.